Below are 26 T cell receptor beta chains sequenced from a single sample in a study of blood T cell repertoires in COVID-19. Repertoires were generated with immunoSEQ multiplex PCR, while TCRdb's copy carries only in-frame clones and drops some. The sample contains roughly 110,000 clones, less than 85% of which appear only once. The sample consisted of peripheral blood. These receptors came from a woman aged 55-70 years with acute or convalescent COVID-19.

This clone was seen a single time. This rearrangement joins TRBV9 to TRBJ1-1; no clear D gene. Between the trimmed V and J ends, which lost 0 bases and 6 bases, there was a span of 9 bases. Germline values: CDR1 SGDLS, CDR2 YYNGEE. This CDR3 is built from 13 residues. The CDR3 DNA reads TGTGCCAGCAGCGTAGGCCAGTTCGCTGAAGCTTTCTTT. Amino acids: CASSVGQFAEAFF. Full variable domain (remainder filled in from reference TRBV9 and TRBJ1-1): DSGVTQTPKHLITATGQRVTLRCSPRSGDLSVYWYQQSLDQGLQFLIQYYNGEERAKGNILERFSAQQFPDLHSELNLSSLELGDSALYFCASSVGQFAEAFFGQGTRLTVV.

The chain combines TRBV2 with TRBJ1-1; TRBD1 aligns across 8 bases. Losses at the gene ends were 6 bases for V and 7 bases for J; bases not matched to a gene: 4. The CDR3 consists of 12 residues. Germline loops: CDR1 SNHLY, CDR2 FYNNEI. The CDR3 sequence: CASRIGQGEAFF. The CDR3 DNA sequence: TGTGCCAGCAGGATTGGACAGGGTGAAGCTTTCTTT.

This chain uses TRBV5-1 with TRBJ1-2; no clear D. The CDR3 runs 16 residues. Trimming shortened V by 2 bases and J by 0 bases, and 14 bases separated the two germline ends. Germline assignment: CDR1 SGHRS and CDR2 YFSETQ. CDR3 in amino acids: CASSFTPREANYGYTF. The CDR3 DNA follows: TGCGCCAGCAGCTTTACACCCCGGGAAGCTAACTATGGCTACACCTTC.

J is TRBJ1-5 and V is TRBV5-1; 8 bases agree with TRBD1. CDR1 is SGHRS and CDR2 is YFSETQ in the germline V gene. CDR3 length: 16 amino acids. The V and J ends lost 0 bases and 2 bases, in that order; junction bases with no gene match: 4. In nucleotides, the CDR3 is TGCGCCAGCAGCTTGGAGGGCAGGGGGCGCAATCAGCCCCAGCATTTT. Protein product: CASSLEGRGRNQPQHF.

This chain connects TRBV5-1 to TRBJ2-1; D may be TRBD1 (7 bases). From germline, CDR1 is SGHRS and CDR2 YFSETQ. The CDR3 loop spans 15 amino acids. V was clipped by 4 bases and J by 4 bases, with 15 bases between them. Here the CDR3 reads CASSPQGGAYNEQFF. The CDR3 nucleotides read TGCGCCAGCAGCCCGCAGGGGGGAGCTTACAATGAGCAGTTCTTC.

The V and J genes are TRBV5-1 and TRBJ2-7; 7 positions agree with TRBD1. The CDR3 spans 14 residues. Per the germline V gene, CDR1 is SGHRS and CDR2 is YFSETQ. V gave up 4 bases and J gave up 9 bases; unmatched junction bases: 13. The CDR3 DNA is TGCGCCAGCAGCCCCGACAGGGTTTCTTTTGCGCAGTACTTC. Its translation is CASSPDRVSFAQYF. The whole variable domain, remainder taken from reference TRBV5-1 and TRBJ2-7, is KAGVTQTPRYLIKTRGQQVTLSCSPISGHRSVSWYQQTPGQGLQFLFEYFSETQRNKGNFPGRFSGRQFSNSRSEMNVSTLELGDSALYLCASSPDRVSFAQYFGPGTRLTVT.

The rearrangement links TRBV19 to TRBJ2-5; D possibly corresponds to TRBD1 (5 bases). Trimming took off 6 bases at V and 7 bases at J, with 12 bases between the two ends. Per the germline V gene, CDR1 is LNHDA and CDR2 is SQIVND (reference sequence). The CDR3 covers 12 residues. DNA for the CDR3: TGTGCCAGTAGCCAAAATCAGGGGACCCAGTACTTC. This encodes CASSQNQGTQYF.

This chain uses TRBV3-1 (or the pseudogene TRBV3-2) with TRBJ1-2; 7 nucleotides match TRBD1. CDR1 is LGHDT, CDR2 YNNKEL, per germline (reference sequence). The CDR3 is 12 residues long. Germline trimming cut 4 bases from V and 7 bases from J; bases unmatched to any gene: 3. CDR3: CASSPEGAGYTF. CDR3 nucleotide sequence: TGTGCCAGCAGCCCCGAGGGGGCTGGCTACACCTTC.

V is TRBV18 and J is TRBJ2-7, with D possibly being TRBD2 (6 bases). Germline V gives CDR1 KGHSH, CDR2 LQKENI. The CDR3 sequence is 15 residues long. V shed 5 bases and J shed 4 bases, with 18 bases lying between them. The CDR3 sequence: CASSNEGRSGYEQYF. The CDR3 DNA reads TGTGCCAGCTCAAACGAGGGGAGGAGTGGGTACGAGCAGTACTTC.

The CDR3 is CASSLGGVYEQYF. The CDR3 DNA is TGTGCCAGCAGCCTGGGGGGAGTTTACGAGCAGTACTTC. J is TRBJ2-7 and V is TRBV28; D perhaps matches TRBD2 (6 bases). The CDR3 is 13 amino acids. CDR1 and CDR2 (germline): MDHEN, SYDVKM. Trimming left V 6 bases short and J 4 bases short, with 13 bases between.

The chain joins TRBV19 to TRBJ1-6; D call uncertain. Trimming removed 5 bases from V and 9 bases from J, with 11 bases in between. Germline CDR1 is LNHDA and CDR2 is SQIVND (reference sequence). The CDR3 sequence is 13 residues long. The CDR3 loop is CASSPKAVSPLHF. The CDR3 DNA reads TGTGCCAGTAGTCCCAAGGCGGTTTCACCCCTCCACTTT.

V usage is TRBV19 and J usage is TRBJ1-5, with D possibly matching TRBD1 (6 bases). The V gene lost 3 bases and the J gene lost 9 bases, with 15 bases spanning the gap. There are 14 residues in the CDR3. Germline lookup yields CDR1 LNHDA and CDR2 SQIVND (reference sequence). In DNA form, the CDR3 reads TGTGCCAGTAGTATTCCCACAGGGAGGGGGCCCCAGCATTTT. Translated, it gives CASSIPTGRGPQHF. The variable domain in full, with the rest retrieved from reference TRBV19 and TRBJ1-5, is DGGITQSPKYLFRKEGQNVTLSCEQNLNHDAMYWYRQDPGQGLRLIYYSQIVNDFQKGDIAEGYSVSREKKESFPLTVTSAQKNPTAFYLCASSIPTGRGPQHFGDGTRLSIL.

This sequence joins TRBV30 and TRBJ2-1; D is ambiguous. With 4 bases removed from V and 3 bases from J, the gap between germline ends came to 4 bases. CDR3 length: 11 amino acids. CDR1 and CDR2 from the germline V gene are GTSNPN and SVGIG (reference sequence). CDR3 sequence reads: CAWTHYNEQFF. In nucleotides, the CDR3 is TGTGCCTGGACACACTACAATGAGCAGTTCTTC.

The rearrangement uses TRBV14 and TRBJ1-2, with D possibly matching TRBD1 (6 bases). Deletions cut 0 bases from V and 8 bases from J, with 16 bases between. CDR1 is SGHDN, CDR2 FVKESK, per germline. The CDR3 is made up of 15 amino acids. The CDR3 DNA reads as TGTGCCAGCAGCCAAGAGCTCCGGGGGGCGTCGGGCTACACCTTC. Encoded protein: CASSQELRGASGYTF.

The chain uses TRBV6-5 and TRBJ2-7; TRBD2 is a possible D gene (6 bases). CDR3 length: 14 residues. Trimming removed 6 bases from V and 1 base from J, with 13 bases in between. Germline lookup yields CDR1 MNHEY and CDR2 SVGAGI. CDR3 sequence: CASRAPGTSYEQYF. The CDR3 DNA reads as TGTGCCAGCAGAGCCCCCGGGACTTCCTACGAGCAGTACTTC.

This chain uses TRBV30 with TRBJ1-3; 10 positions agree with TRBD1. The CDR3 is 15 amino acids. The J segment lost 2 bases and the V segment lost 3 bases, leaving 4 bases of the junction unmatched. CDR1 and CDR2 (germline): GTSNPN, SVGIG (reference sequence). The chain's CDR3 is CAWSLGTGAGNTIYF. CDR3 in DNA: TGTGCCTGGAGCCTTGGGACAGGGGCTGGAAACACCATATATTTT.

The rearrangement links TRBV10-3 to TRBJ1-1; 7 nucleotides agree with TRBD1. Trimming cost V 7 bases and J 3 bases; bases outside gene matches: 8. CDR3 length: 14 amino acids. CDR1 and CDR2 from the germline V gene are ENHRY and SYGVKD. CDR3 amino acids: CAINGGQADTEAFF. In DNA, the CDR3 is TGTGCCATCAATGGCGGACAGGCGGACACTGAAGCTTTCTTT.

The chain uses TRBV24-1 and TRBJ2-3; 9 bases fit TRBD2. The CDR3 is 16 amino acids. With 7 bases clipped from V and 2 bases from J, the junction kept 9 bases outside the gene matches. The germline CDR1 and CDR2 sequences are KGHDR and SFDVKD. The CDR3 nucleotides are TGTGCCACCAGCGGGGGAGCGGGGGGACACACAGATACGCAGTATTTT. It codes for CATSGGAGGHTDTQYF.

The table lists this clone with a count of one. The chain is built from TRBV7-2 and TRBJ1-2; 10 bases align to TRBD1. The length of the CDR3 is 13 residues. V gave up 5 bases and J gave up 8 bases; unmatched junction bases: 5. The germline CDR1 and CDR2 sequences are SGHTA and FQGNSA. This chain's CDR3 is CASSDGQGGGYTF. CDR3 nucleotides: TGTGCCAGCAGCGACGGACAGGGGGGCGGCTACACCTTC.

The J gene is TRBJ2-3, the V gene TRBV3-1 (or the pseudogene TRBV3-2); the match to TRBD2 covers 16 bases. Trimming cost V 3 bases and J 8 bases; bases outside gene matches: 2. The CDR3 sequence is 15 residues long. Looked up from germline, CDR1 is LGHDT and CDR2 is YNNKEL (reference sequence). CDR3 sequence reads: CASSQGLAGGLTQYF. CDR3 sequence (DNA): TGTGCCAGCAGCCAGGGACTAGCGGGGGGGCTTACGCAGTATTTT.

J is TRBJ2-1 and V is TRBV9; the D is unclear. Germline assignment: CDR1 SGDLS and CDR2 YYNGEE. The length of the CDR3 is 15 residues. Trimming left V 4 bases short and J 5 bases short, with 16 bases between. The CDR3 sequence is CASSPQLVRDNEQFF. The CDR3 region has the DNA TGTGCCAGCAGCCCCCAACTTGTTAGAGACAATGAGCAGTTCTTC.

The V call is TRBV6-5, the J call TRBJ1-1; D unresolved. Looked up from germline, CDR1 is MNHEY and CDR2 is SVGAGI. This CDR3 region has 13 residues. Trimming left V 2 bases short and J 1 base short, with 5 bases between. CDR3 bases: TGTGCCAGCAGTTACGGCCAGAACACTGAAGCTTTCTTT. Amino acids: CASSYGQNTEAFF.

V is TRBV11-2 and J is TRBJ2-1; the match to TRBD1 covers 7 bases. V shed 6 bases and J 9 bases; nucleotides not matched to a gene: 14. The CDR3 totals 15 residues. Germline assignment: CDR1 SGHAT and CDR2 FQNNGV. The CDR3 region has the DNA TGTGCCAGCAGGAAGCCGGGACAGAAAGGATTTGAGCAGTTCTTC. Translated: CASRKPGQKGFEQFF.

The V and J genes are TRBV28 and TRBJ1-1, with TRBD1 as a possible D gene (5 bases). CDR1 and CDR2 (germline): MDHEN, SYDVKM. V was clipped by 2 bases and J by 4 bases, with 14 bases between them. CDR3 length: 15 residues. The CDR3 here is CASSLGGADVTEAFF. CDR3 in DNA: TGTGCCAGCAGTTTAGGAGGGGCCGATGTCACTGAAGCTTTCTTT.

The rearrangement links TRBV12-3 or TRBV12-4 to TRBJ2-2; the D is unclear. Trimming stripped 3 bases from V and 7 bases from J, with 3 bases between. The CDR3 totals 11 residues. This chain's CDR3 is CASSFNGELFF. The CDR3 coding sequence is TGTGCCAGCAGTTTCAACGGGGAGCTGTTTTTT.

The chain links TRBV5-6 to TRBJ2-2, with a tentative D call TRBD2 (5 bases). The CDR3 runs to 17 residues. Trimming removed 4 bases from V and 1 base from J, with 17 bases in between. Per the germline V gene, CDR1 is SGHDT and CDR2 is YYEEEE. CDR3 amino acids: CASSPGDYRRNTGELFF. Here the CDR3 DNA reads TGTGCCAGCAGCCCCGGGGATTACCGGCGGAACACCGGGGAGCTGTTTTTT.